This T cell receptor (beta chain) was recovered during a study of blood T cell repertoires in COVID-19. Sequenced by immunoSEQ multiplex PCR; TCRdb stores in-frame clones only, minus some. This sample has fewer than 400,000 clones, with around 92% found just once. This CDR3 has 14 residues. The V gene end was trimmed by 5 bases and the J gene end by 9 bases; junction bases not matched to a gene: 10. Germline V gene data show CDR1 as LNHDA and CDR2 as SQIVND (reference sequence). The V gene is TRBV19, the J gene TRBJ1-5; 7 bases are shared with TRBD1. The sample was peripheral blood. The TCR originated in a woman younger than 45 with COVID-19, enrolled during active disease. The CDR3 DNA reads as TGTGCCAGTAGTTCGAGACAGGGCGGGCGGCCCCAGCATTTT. Translation: CASSSRQGGRPQHF.